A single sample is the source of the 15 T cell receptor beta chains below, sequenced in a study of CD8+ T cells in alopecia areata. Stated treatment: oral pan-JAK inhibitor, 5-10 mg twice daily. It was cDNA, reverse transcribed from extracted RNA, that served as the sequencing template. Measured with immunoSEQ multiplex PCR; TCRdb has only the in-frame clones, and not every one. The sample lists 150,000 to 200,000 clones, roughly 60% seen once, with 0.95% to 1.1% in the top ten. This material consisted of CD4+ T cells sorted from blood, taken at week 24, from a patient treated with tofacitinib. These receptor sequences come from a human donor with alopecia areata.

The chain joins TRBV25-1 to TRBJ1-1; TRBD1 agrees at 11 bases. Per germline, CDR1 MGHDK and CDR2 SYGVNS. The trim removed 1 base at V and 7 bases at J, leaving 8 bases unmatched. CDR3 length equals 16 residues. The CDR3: CASSESFAGTGGEAFF. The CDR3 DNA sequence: TGTGCCAGCAGTGAATCCTTCGCCGGGACAGGGGGTGAAGCTTTCTTT.

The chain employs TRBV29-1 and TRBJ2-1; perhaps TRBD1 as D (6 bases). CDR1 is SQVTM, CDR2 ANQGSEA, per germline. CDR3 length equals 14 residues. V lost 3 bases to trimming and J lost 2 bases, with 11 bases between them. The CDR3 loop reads CSVDVTGTYNEQFF. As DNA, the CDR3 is TGCAGCGTTGATGTCACAGGGACCTACAATGAGCAGTTCTTC.

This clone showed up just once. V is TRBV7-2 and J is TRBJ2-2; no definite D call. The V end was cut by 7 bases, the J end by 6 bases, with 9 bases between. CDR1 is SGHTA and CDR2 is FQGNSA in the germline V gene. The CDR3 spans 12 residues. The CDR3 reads CASTSPPGELFF. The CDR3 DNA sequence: TGTGCCAGCACCTCCCCCCCCGGGGAGCTGTTTTTT.

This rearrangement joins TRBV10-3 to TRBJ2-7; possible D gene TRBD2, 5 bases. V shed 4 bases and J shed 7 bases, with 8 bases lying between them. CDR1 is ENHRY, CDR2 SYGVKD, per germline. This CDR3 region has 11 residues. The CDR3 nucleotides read TGTGCCATCAGTGTAACGGGGGAGCAGTACTTC. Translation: CAISVTGEQYF.

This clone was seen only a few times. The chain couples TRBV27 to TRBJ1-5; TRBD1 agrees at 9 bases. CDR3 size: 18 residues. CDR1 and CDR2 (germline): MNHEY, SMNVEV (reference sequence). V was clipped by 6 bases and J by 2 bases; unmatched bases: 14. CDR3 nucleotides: TGTGCCAGCAGCTCAATGGGGACAGGGTACGGTGGCAATCAGCCCCAGCATTTT. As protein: CASSSMGTGYGGNQPQHF.

The CDR3 loop reads CSGEFNTEAFF. CDR3 nucleotide sequence: TGCAGCGGGGAATTCAACACTGAAGCTTTCTTT. The chain joins TRBV29-1 to TRBJ1-1; D not certain. Between the trimmed V and J ends, which lost 7 bases and 2 bases, there was a span of 8 bases. Germline values: CDR1 SQVTM, CDR2 ANQGSEA. The CDR3 is 11 amino acids.

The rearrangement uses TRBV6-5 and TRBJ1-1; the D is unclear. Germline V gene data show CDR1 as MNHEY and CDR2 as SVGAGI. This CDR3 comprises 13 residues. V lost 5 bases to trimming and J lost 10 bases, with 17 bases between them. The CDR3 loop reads CASSPAGASRAFF. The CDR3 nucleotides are TGTGCCAGCAGTCCCGCAGGAGCCTCGAGAGCTTTCTTT.

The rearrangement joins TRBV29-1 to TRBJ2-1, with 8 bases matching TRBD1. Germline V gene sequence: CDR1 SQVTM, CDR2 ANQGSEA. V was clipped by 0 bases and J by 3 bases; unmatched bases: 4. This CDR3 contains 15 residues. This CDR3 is CSVEDPDRGYNEQFF. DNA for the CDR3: TGCAGCGTTGAAGATCCCGACAGGGGCTACAATGAGCAGTTCTTC.

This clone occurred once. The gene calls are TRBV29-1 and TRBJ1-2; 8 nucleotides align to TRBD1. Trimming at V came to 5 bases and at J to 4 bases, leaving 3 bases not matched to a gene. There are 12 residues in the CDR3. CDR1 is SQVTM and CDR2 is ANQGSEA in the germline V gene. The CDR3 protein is CSVQGQGYGYTF. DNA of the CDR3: TGCAGCGTTCAAGGACAGGGCTATGGCTACACCTTC. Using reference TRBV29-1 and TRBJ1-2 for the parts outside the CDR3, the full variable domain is SAVISQKPSRDICQRGTSLTIQCQVDSQVTMMFWYRQQPGQSLTLIATANQGSEATYESGFVIDKFPISRPNLTFSTLTVSNMSPEDSSIYLCSVQGQGYGYTFGSGTRLTVV.

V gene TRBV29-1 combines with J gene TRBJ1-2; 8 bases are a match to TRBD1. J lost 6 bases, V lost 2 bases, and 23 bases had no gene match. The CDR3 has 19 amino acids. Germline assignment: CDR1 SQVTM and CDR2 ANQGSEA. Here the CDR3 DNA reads TGCAGCGTTGAACCCCTATCAAACAGGGGGGTTGATAACGGCGATGGCTACACCTTC. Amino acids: CSVEPLSNRGVDNGDGYTF.

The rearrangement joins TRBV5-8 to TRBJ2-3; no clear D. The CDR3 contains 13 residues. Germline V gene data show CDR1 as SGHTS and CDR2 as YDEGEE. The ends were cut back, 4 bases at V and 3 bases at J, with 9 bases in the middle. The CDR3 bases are TGTGCCAGCAGCCGACCCGGTACAGATACGCAGTATTTT. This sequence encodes CASSRPGTDTQYF.

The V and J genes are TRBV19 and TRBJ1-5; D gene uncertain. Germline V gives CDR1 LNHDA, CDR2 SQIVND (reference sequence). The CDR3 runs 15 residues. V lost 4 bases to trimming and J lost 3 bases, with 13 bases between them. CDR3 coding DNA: TGTGCCAGTAGTACCCCTCGGAGTGACAATCAGCCCCAGCATTTT. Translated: CASSTPRSDNQPQHF.

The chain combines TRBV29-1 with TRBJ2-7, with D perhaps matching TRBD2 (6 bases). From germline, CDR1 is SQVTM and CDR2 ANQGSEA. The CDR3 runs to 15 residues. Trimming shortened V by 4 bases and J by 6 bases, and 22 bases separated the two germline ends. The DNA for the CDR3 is TGCAGCGTTGGGGGGACTGGAACCGCTTTTTCCGAGCAGTACTTC. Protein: CSVGGTGTAFSEQYF.

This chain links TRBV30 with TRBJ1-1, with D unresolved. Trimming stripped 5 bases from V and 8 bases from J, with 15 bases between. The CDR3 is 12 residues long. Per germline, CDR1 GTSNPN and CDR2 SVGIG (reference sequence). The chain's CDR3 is CAWGPTQIEAFF. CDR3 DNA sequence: TGTGCCTGGGGGCCCACTCAGATCGAAGCTTTCTTT.

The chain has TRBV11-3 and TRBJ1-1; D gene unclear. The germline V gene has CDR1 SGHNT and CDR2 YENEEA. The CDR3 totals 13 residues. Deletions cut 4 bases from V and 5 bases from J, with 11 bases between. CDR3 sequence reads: CASSSTIATEAFF. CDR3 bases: TGTGCCAGCAGCTCCACGATCGCGACTGAAGCTTTCTTT.